The clone carrying this TCR beta chain was seen only a few times. Its antigen remains unidentified. The sample's time point: persistent/refractory GD, antithyroid drugs over 5 years with positive TRAb. Extracted PBMC RNA gave rise to the TCR library. In Xi'an, China, an endocrinology department was the source of patients. The authors drew about 9 milliliters of peripheral blood into EDTA tubes. The data belong to a study of regulatory T cells in long-lasting Graves disease. Overall study: Positive TSH receptor antibodies alongside over 5 years of antithyroid drugs were what marked Graves' disease as persistent. Findings of the study overall: Persistent patients shared 2,500 to 3,000 public clonotypes among themselves. Newly diagnosed patients shared fewer, at about a thousand.

The CDR3 runs to 13 residues. Trimming took 3 bases from V and 2 from J, leaving 7 bases between them. Germline values: CDR1 LNHDA, CDR2 SQIVND (reference sequence). Construction of the TCR beta libraries employed iRepertoire HTBI primers in conjunction with Arm-PCR of CDR3 regions. MiXCR, run by TCRdb on the multiplex PCR reads, gives a single entry per CDR3 protein. The data hold 700,000 or so distinct CDR3 sequences, with 30% observed a single time. Sequencing was performed on peripheral blood mononuclear cells (PBMCs), taken when the disease was refractory, from a patient treated with antithyroid drugs. The genes are TRBV19 and TRBJ1-1; D gene uncertain. The sequence was obtained from a female donor with Graves disease. CDR3 DNA sequence: TGTGCCAGTAGTATGTTTTTAAACACTGAAGCTTTCTTT. Translation gives CASSMFLNTEAFF.